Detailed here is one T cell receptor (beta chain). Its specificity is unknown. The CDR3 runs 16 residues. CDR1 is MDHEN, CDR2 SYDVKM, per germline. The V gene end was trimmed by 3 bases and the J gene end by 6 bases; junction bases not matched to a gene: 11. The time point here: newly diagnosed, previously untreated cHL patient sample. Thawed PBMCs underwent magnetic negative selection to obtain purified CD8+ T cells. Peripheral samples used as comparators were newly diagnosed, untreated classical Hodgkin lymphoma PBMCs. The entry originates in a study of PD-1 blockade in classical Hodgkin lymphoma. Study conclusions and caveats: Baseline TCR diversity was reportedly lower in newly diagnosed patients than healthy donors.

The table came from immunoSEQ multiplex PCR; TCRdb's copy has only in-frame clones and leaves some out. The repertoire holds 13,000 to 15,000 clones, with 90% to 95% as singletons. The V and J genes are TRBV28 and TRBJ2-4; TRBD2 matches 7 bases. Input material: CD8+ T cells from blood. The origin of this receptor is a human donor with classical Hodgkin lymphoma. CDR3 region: CASSFNEWGGGNIQYF. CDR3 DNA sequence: TGTGCCAGCAGTTTTAATGAGTGGGGGGGAGGAAACATTCAGTACTTC.